The subject of this entry is one TCR beta chain. Antigen specificity is unknown. CDR1 and CDR2 from the germline V gene are DFQATT and SNEGSKA (reference sequence). V was clipped by 6 bases and J by 4 bases, with 12 bases between them. This CDR3 has 12 residues. This sample was included in a study of CD8+CD57+ T cells in acquired aplastic anemia. Study results and caveats: Between patients and controls, CD8+ Simpson's diversity did not vary significantly.

Those patients picked for sequencing had displayed CD8+CD57+ cell expansion on flow cytometry. Genomic DNA, the template, was used for profiling of the TCR beta VDJ and CDR3. TCRdb independently ran MiXCR on the reads; one entry per CDR3 protein. The repertoire includes approximately 150,000 distinct CDR3 sequences, 70% to 80% of them detected once, and more than 35% sits in the top ten. Sequencing input: sorted CD4+, CD8+, or CD8+CD57+ T cells (not recorded which) from PBMCs. This rearrangement joins TRBV20-1 to TRBJ1-1, with D unclear. This sequence was found in a human donor with aplastic anemia. CDR3 sequence: CSAPLGPTEAFF. Written as DNA, the CDR3 is TGCAGTGCCCCCTTGGGCCCCACTGAAGCTTTCTTT.